The 11 T cell receptor beta chains listed next were all sequenced from one sample in a study of neurological immune-mediated disorders. TCRdb passed the 5' RACE reads through MiXCR, listing each CDR3 protein once. The table lists tens of thousands of distinct CDR3 sequences, roughly 13% of them singletons. The specimen was PBMCs. These receptors originate from a woman aged 45-65 years in good health.

This clonotype was recorded many times. V and J are TRBV5-1 and TRBJ2-3; possible D gene TRBD2, 6 bases. Trimming pared 4 bases from V and 2 bases from J, leaving 11 bases between. The CDR3 has 14 residues. The germline V gene encodes CDR1 SGHRS and CDR2 YFSETQ. The DNA of the CDR3 is TGCGCCAGCAGCGTAGGGGACTTCACAGATACGCAGTATTTT. Translating it yields CASSVGDFTDTQYF.

This clonotype was seen ten or more times. The V call is TRBV5-1, the J call TRBJ2-2; 7 positions agree with TRBD1. V gave up 2 bases and J gave up 0 bases; unmatched junction bases: 4. The CDR3 totals 16 residues. Germline V gives CDR1 SGHRS, CDR2 YFSETQ. The CDR3 here is CASSLTGQTNTGELFF. CDR3 nucleotide sequence: TGCGCCAGCAGCTTAACGGGACAGACGAACACCGGGGAGCTGTTTTTT.

The rearrangement joins TRBV6-5 to TRBJ2-7, with 8 bases identical to TRBD2. This CDR3 has 12 amino acids. Germline V CDR1 and CDR2: MNHEY, SVGAGI. V lost 0 bases to trimming and J lost 9 bases; unmatched junction nucleotides: 1. CDR3 protein: CASSYSRGVQYF. In DNA, the CDR3 is TGTGCCAGCAGTTACTCGCGGGGGGTGCAGTACTTC.

This chain joins TRBV9 and TRBJ2-2; 12 bases are shared with TRBD1. V lost 4 bases, J lost 9 bases, and 4 bases stayed unmatched. Germline CDR1 and CDR2: SGDLS and YYNGEE. The CDR3 has 14 amino acids. CDR3 region: CASSRGQGAWELFF. The DNA of the CDR3 is TGTGCCAGCAGCCGGGGACAGGGGGCCTGGGAGCTGTTTTTT.

This clonotype has at least ten counts. The V call is TRBV29-1, the J call TRBJ2-3; 13 bases align to TRBD2. The germline CDR1 and CDR2 sequences are SQVTM and ANQGSEA. The junction had 2 bases not matched to a gene; V was cut back by 6 bases and J by 2 bases. This CDR3 region has 14 residues. CDR3 coding DNA: TGCAGCGTCGGACTAGCGGGAGTCACAGATACGCAGTATTTT. Protein: CSVGLAGVTDTQYF.

V is TRBV24-1 and J is TRBJ2-7; no firm D call. The V end was cut by 5 bases, the J end by 6 bases, with 13 bases between. Per the germline V gene, CDR1 is KGHDR and CDR2 is SFDVKD. The CDR3 covers 13 residues. The CDR3 loop is CATSARRIGEQYF. CDR3 nucleotide sequence: TGTGCCACCAGTGCCCGACGAATTGGCGAGCAGTACTTC.

This clonotype showed up many times. This chain uses TRBV7-2 with TRBJ2-7; no definite D call. The CDR3 is 13 amino acids. V gave up 1 base and J gave up 2 bases, with 6 bases separating them. CDR1 is SGHTA, CDR2 FQGNSA, per germline. The CDR3 DNA reads TGTGCCAGCAGCTTAGGCAGTACCTACGAGCAGTACTTC. This translates into CASSLGSTYEQYF.

This clonotype was observed many times. The chain has TRBV28 and TRBJ2-7; possibly TRBD1 for D (5 bases). The CDR3 has 13 amino acids. CDR1 is MDHEN, CDR2 SYDVKM, per germline. Trimming removed 7 bases at V and 2 bases at J, with 12 bases between. The CDR3 region is CASTTGGAYEQYF. Written as DNA, the CDR3 is TGTGCCAGCACAACAGGTGGGGCCTACGAGCAGTACTTC.

This clonotype occurred many times. V usage is TRBV5-1 and J usage is TRBJ2-2; D ambiguous. Trimming left V 2 bases short and J 7 bases short, with 3 bases between. Looked up from germline, CDR1 is SGHRS and CDR2 is YFSETQ. The CDR3 is 11 residues long. CDR3: CASSFSGELFF. Written as DNA, the CDR3 is TGCGCCAGCAGCTTTAGCGGGGAGCTGTTTTTT. Full variable domain (outside the CDR3, taken from reference TRBV5-1 and TRBJ2-2): KAGVTQTPRYLIKTRGQQVTLSCSPISGHRSVSWYQQTPGQGLQFLFEYFSETQRNKGNFPGRFSGRQFSNSRSEMNVSTLELGDSALYLCASSFSGELFFGEGSRLTVL.

This clonotype was detected ten times or more. This CDR3 reads CASSALGGSYNEQFF. In DNA form, the CDR3 reads TGCGCCAGCAGCGCACTAGGGGGGTCTTACAATGAGCAGTTCTTC. V usage is TRBV5-1 and J usage is TRBJ2-1; tentatively, D is TRBD1 or TRBD2 (6 bases each). The V gene lost 4 bases and the J gene lost 4 bases, with 15 bases spanning the gap. The CDR3 loop spans 15 amino acids. Germline assignment: CDR1 SGHRS and CDR2 YFSETQ.

This clonotype came up a few times. The rearrangement joins TRBV7-3 to TRBJ2-7, with TRBD2 identical over 9 bases. J gave up 1 base and V 1 base, and 8 bases lay outside the gene matches. CDR1 is SGHTA, CDR2 FQGTGA, per germline. The CDR3 length is 17 residues. CDR3 nucleotides: TGTGCCAGCAGCTTAATTATGGCGGGAGGGCCTTCCTACGAGCAGTACTTC. This codes for CASSLIMAGGPSYEQYF.